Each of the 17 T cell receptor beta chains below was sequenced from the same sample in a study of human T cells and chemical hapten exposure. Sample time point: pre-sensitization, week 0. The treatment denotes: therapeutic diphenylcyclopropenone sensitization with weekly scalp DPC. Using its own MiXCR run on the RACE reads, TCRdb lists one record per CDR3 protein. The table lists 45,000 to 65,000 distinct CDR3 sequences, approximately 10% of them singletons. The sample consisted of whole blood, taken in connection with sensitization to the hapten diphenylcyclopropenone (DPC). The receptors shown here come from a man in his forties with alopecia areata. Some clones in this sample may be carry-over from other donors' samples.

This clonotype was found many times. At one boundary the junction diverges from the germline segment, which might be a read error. CDR3 in DNA: TGCAGTGCTGAAGGGACTAGCGGGAGGACCTCCGACGAGCAGTACTTC. The encoded protein is CSAEGTSGRTSDEQYF. The V and J genes are TRBV20-1 and TRBJ2-7; 15 nucleotides match TRBD2. Germline values: CDR1 DFQATT, CDR2 SNEGSKA (reference sequence). The CDR3 contains 16 residues.

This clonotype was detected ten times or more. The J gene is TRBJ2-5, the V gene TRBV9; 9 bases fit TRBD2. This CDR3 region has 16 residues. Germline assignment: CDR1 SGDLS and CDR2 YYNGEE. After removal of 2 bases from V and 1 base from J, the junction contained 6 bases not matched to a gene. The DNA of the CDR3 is TGTGCCAGCAGCGTTTCGGCGGGAGGGCCCCAAGAGACCCAGTACTTC. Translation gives CASSVSAGGPQETQYF. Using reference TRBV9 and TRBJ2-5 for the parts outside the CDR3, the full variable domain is DSGVTQTPKHLITATGQRVTLRCSPRSGDLSVYWYQQSLDQGLQFLIQYYNGEERAKGNILERFSAQQFPDLHSELNLSSLELGDSALYFCASSVSAGGPQETQYFGPGTRLLVL.

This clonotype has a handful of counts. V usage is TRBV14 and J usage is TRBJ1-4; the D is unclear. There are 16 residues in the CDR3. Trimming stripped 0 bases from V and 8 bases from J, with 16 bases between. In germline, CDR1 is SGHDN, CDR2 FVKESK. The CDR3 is CASSQDSGGLREKLFF. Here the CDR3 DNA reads TGTGCCAGCAGCCAAGATTCAGGAGGTCTCCGGGAAAAACTGTTTTTT.

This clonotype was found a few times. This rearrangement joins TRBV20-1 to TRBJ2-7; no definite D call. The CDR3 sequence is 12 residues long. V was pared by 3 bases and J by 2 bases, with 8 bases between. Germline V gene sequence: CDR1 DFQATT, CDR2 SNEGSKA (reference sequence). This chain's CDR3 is CSARIPPYEQYF. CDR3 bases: TGCAGTGCTAGGATCCCCCCCTACGAGCAGTACTTC.

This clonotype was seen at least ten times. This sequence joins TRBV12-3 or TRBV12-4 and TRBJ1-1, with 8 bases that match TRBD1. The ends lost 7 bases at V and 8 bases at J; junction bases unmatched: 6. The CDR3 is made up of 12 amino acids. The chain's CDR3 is CASKVTGEEAFF. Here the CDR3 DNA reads TGTGCCAGCAAAGTGACAGGGGAAGAAGCTTTCTTT.

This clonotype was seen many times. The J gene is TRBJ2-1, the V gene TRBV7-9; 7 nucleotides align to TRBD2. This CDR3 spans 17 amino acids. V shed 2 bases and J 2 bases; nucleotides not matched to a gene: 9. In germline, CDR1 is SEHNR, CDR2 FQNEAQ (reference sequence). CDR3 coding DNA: TGTGCCAGCAGCTTAAAACAAGCGCTAGCGGCCTACAATGAGCAGTTCTTC. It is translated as CASSLKQALAAYNEQFF.

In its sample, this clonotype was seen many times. The chain's CDR3 is CASREFGELFF. For the CDR3, the DNA is TGTGCCAGCAGAGAGTTCGGGGAGCTGTTTTTT. The V call is TRBV6-5, the J call TRBJ2-2; no clear D gene. The CDR3 runs 11 residues. Germline-derived CDR1 and CDR2 are MNHEY and SVGAGI. The germline V and J ends were trimmed by 6 bases and 7 bases, with 6 bases remaining between them.

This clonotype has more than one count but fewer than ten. The CDR3 here is CASSPRTGENTEAFF. In nucleotides, the CDR3 is TGCGCCAGCAGCCCACGGACAGGGGAGAACACTGAAGCTTTCTTT. The chain joins TRBV5-1 to TRBJ1-1; 9 positions match TRBD1. The CDR3 runs to 15 residues. V dropped 4 bases and J dropped 1; count of bases not matched to a gene: 5. Germline assignment: CDR1 SGHRS and CDR2 YFSETQ.

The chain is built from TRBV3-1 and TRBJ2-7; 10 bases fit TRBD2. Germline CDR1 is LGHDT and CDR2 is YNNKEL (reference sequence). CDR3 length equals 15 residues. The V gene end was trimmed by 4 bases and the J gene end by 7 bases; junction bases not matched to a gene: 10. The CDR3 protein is CASSPTGTSVGEQYF. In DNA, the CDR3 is TGTGCCAGCAGCCCCACCGGGACTAGCGTGGGGGAGCAGTACTTC.

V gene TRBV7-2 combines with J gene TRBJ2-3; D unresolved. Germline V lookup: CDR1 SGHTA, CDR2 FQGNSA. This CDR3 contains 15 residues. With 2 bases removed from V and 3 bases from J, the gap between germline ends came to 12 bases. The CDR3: CASSLLSTDTDTQYF. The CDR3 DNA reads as TGTGCCAGCAGCTTACTATCCACCGATACAGATACGCAGTATTTT.

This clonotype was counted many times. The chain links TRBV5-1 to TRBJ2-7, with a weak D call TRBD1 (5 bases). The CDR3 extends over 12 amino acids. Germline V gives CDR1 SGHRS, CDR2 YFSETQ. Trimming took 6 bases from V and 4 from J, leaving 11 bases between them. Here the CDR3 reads CASTNQGYEQYF. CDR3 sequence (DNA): TGCGCCAGCACCAATCAGGGTTACGAGCAGTACTTC.

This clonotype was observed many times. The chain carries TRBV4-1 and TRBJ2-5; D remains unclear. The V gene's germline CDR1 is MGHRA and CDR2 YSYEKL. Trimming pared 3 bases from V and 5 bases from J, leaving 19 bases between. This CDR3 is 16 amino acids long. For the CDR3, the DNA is TGCGCCAGCAGCCACAGAAGGGATTATTTAGGGGAGACCCAGTACTTC. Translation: CASSHRRDYLGETQYF.

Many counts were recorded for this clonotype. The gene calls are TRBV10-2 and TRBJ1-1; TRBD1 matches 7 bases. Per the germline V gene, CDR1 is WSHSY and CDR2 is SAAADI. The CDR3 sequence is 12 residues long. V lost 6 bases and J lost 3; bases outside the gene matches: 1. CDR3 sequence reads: CASRGTDTEAFF. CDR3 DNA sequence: TGCGCCAGCAGGGGGACAGACACTGAAGCTTTCTTT.

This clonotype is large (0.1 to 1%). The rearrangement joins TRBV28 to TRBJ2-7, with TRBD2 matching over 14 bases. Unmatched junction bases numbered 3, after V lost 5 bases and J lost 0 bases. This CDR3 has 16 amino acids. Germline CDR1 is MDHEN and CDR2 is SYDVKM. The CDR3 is CASSPGTSGSSYEQYF. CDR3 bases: TGTGCCAGCAGTCCCGGGACTAGCGGGAGCTCCTACGAGCAGTACTTC.

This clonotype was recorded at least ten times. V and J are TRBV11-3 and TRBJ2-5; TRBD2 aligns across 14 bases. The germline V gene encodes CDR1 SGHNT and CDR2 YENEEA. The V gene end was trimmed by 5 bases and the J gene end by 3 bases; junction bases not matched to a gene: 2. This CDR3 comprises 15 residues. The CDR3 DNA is TGTGCCAGCAGCAAGGGACTAGCGGGAGAAGAGACCCAGTACTTC. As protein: CASSKGLAGEETQYF. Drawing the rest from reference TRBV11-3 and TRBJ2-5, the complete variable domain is EAGVVQSPRYKIIEKKQPVAFWCNPISGHNTLYWYLQNLGQGPELLIRYENEEAVDDSQLPKDRFSAERLKGVDSTLKIQPAELGDSAVYLCASSKGLAGEETQYFGPGTRLLVL.

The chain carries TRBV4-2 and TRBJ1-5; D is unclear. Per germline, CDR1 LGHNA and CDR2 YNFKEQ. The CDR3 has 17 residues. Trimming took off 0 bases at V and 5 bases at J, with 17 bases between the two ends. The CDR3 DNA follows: TGTGCCAGCAGCCAAGATTGGGCAGGTGACGTTGATCAGCCCCAGCATTTT. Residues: CASSQDWAGDVDQPQHF.

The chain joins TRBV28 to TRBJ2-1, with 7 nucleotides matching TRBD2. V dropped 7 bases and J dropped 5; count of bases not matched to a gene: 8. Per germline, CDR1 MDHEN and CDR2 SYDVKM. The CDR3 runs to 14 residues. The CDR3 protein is CASIPGGRNNEQFF. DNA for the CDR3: TGTGCCAGCATCCCCGGGGGGAGAAACAATGAGCAGTTCTTC.